Shown below are 20 T cell receptor beta chains from a single sample sequenced in a study of T cells in Graves' hyperthyroidism and ophthalmopathy. Authors of the study amplified TCR beta CDR3 regions from RNA transcripts. The TCR CDR3 was amplified in a first-round RT-PCR using the HTBI primer set. Each CDR3 protein gets one entry after TCRdb re-called the multiplex PCR reads with MiXCR. The table records about 640,000 distinct CDR3 sequences, roughly 15% of them present only once. Specimen: blood. Every receptor here comes from a woman aged 45-65 years with Graves' ophthalmopathy.

This clonotype occurred many times. This chain uses TRBV20-1 with TRBJ1-6, with TRBD1 as a possible D gene (6 bases). The germline V gene encodes CDR1 DFQATT and CDR2 SNEGSKA (reference sequence). The length of the CDR3 is 14 residues. With 1 base removed from V and 5 bases from J, the gap between germline ends came to 9 bases. DNA of the CDR3: TGCAGTGCTAGAGTGGACAGCAATAATTCACCCCTCCACTTT. Its protein product is CSARVDSNNSPLHF.

This clonotype has a count of ten or more. The rearrangement joins TRBV30 to TRBJ1-2; D uncertain. Germline CDR1 is GTSNPN and CDR2 is SVGIG (reference sequence). The CDR3 has 14 residues. V was pared by 4 bases and J by 4 bases, with 16 bases between. CDR3 nucleotides: TGTGCCTGGACCTCAGGACGGGTGGGCTATGGCTACACCTTC. Translation: CAWTSGRVGYGYTF.

This clonotype showed up many times. The chain employs TRBV11-2 and TRBJ2-7; D not certain. The CDR3 length is 13 residues. Trimming stripped 2 bases from V and 3 bases from J, with 8 bases between. Germline CDR1 is SGHAT and CDR2 is FQNNGV. The CDR3 sequence: CASSLRTNYEQYF. CDR3 sequence (DNA): TGTGCCAGCAGCTTACGTACTAACTACGAGCAGTACTTC.

This clonotype has only a few counts. The V and J genes are TRBV12-3 or TRBV12-4 and TRBJ1-3; 7 nucleotides match TRBD1. Trimming at V came to 6 bases and at J to 0 bases, leaving 5 bases not matched to a gene. The CDR3 spans 15 residues. CDR3 nucleotide sequence: TGTGCCAGCAGCCGGACAGGAGCCTCTGGAAACACCATATATTTT. Protein product: CASSRTGASGNTIYF.

This clonotype was seen a handful of times. The genes are TRBV18 and TRBJ1-3; 7 bases agree with TRBD1. The CDR3 consists of 16 residues. CDR1 and CDR2 (germline): KGHSH, LQKENI. Germline trimming cut 3 bases from V and 0 bases from J; bases unmatched to any gene: 5. CDR3 sequence: CASSPGTARSGNTIYF. The CDR3 nucleotides read TGTGCCAGCTCACCGGGGACAGCACGCTCTGGAAACACCATATATTTT.

The sample holds many counts of this clonotype. This chain connects TRBV28 to TRBJ2-2, with D maybe TRBD1 (5 bases). The CDR3 covers 14 residues. Germline V gene sequence: CDR1 MDHEN, CDR2 SYDVKM. Trimming shortened V by 7 bases and J by 4 bases, and 13 bases separated the two germline ends. The CDR3 spells CASISRAGTGELFF. For the CDR3, the DNA is TGTGCCAGCATCTCCAGGGCAGGCACCGGGGAGCTGTTTTTT.

This clonotype was counted many times. The chain carries TRBV20-1 and TRBJ1-1, with D maybe TRBD1 (5 bases). This CDR3 has 15 amino acids. CDR1 DFQATT and CDR2 SNEGSKA come from the germline V gene (reference sequence). V was pared by 1 base and J by 0 bases, with 12 bases between. CDR3 sequence: CSARVSRGVNTEAFF. The CDR3 DNA follows: TGCAGTGCTAGAGTGAGTAGGGGAGTGAACACTGAAGCTTTCTTT.

The table lists this clonotype with many counts. The gene calls are TRBV12-5 and TRBJ1-2; TRBD1 aligns across 10 bases. Unmatched junction bases numbered 6, after V lost 4 bases and J lost 7 bases. Germline loops: CDR1 LGHNT, CDR2 FRNRAP. This CDR3 contains 14 residues. CDR3 DNA sequence: TGTGCTAGTGGTTCGGGACAGGGGTTTTCTGGCTACACCTTC. This gives the protein CASGSGQGFSGYTF.

In this sample, this clonotype turned up many times. J is TRBJ1-1 and V is TRBV29-1; D unresolved. The V gene lost 7 bases and the J gene lost 4 bases, with 16 bases spanning the gap. The CDR3 has 13 amino acids. Germline V gene data show CDR1 as SQVTM and CDR2 as ANQGSEA. The CDR3 DNA reads TGCAGCGCAACCCGTGGCGGGGTCACTGAAGCTTTCTTT. This gives the protein CSATRGGVTEAFF.

The chain recombines TRBV30 with TRBJ1-3, with D tentatively TRBD1 (5 bases). CDR3 size: 14 residues. V lost 0 bases to trimming and J lost 0 bases, with 6 bases between them. CDR1 and CDR2 from the germline V gene are GTSNPN and SVGIG (reference sequence). In DNA form, the CDR3 reads TGTGCCTGGAGTGTGACAGCCTCTGGAAACACCATATATTTT. Its protein product is CAWSVTASGNTIYF.

This clonotype was recorded at least ten times. The chain employs TRBV6-2 or TRBV6-3 and TRBJ1-1, with 10 bases matching TRBD1. With V trimmed by 4 bases and J by 4 bases, 9 bases remained unmatched. This CDR3 has 16 residues. Per germline, CDR1 MNHEY and CDR2 SVGEGT. Here the CDR3 reads CASSFLETGGGTEAFF. CDR3 coding DNA: TGTGCCAGCAGTTTCCTCGAGACAGGGGGCGGCACTGAAGCTTTCTTT.

This clonotype has at least ten counts. The DNA for the CDR3 is TGTGCCAGCAGCTTAGAGACAGGATATTCACCCCTCCACTTT. Translation: CASSLETGYSPLHF. The rearrangement uses TRBV7-8 and TRBJ1-6; a possible D gene is TRBD1 (6 bases). V was trimmed by 1 base and J by 8 bases, leaving 9 bases between them. Germline V CDR1 and CDR2: SGHVS, FQNEAQ. This CDR3 spans 14 amino acids. The full variable domain, rest sourced from reference TRBV7-8 and TRBJ1-6, is GAGVSQSPRYKVAKRGQDVALRCDPISGHVSLFWYQQALGQGPEFLTYFQNEAQLDKSGLPSDRFFAERPEGSVSTLKIQRTQQEDSAVYLCASSLETGYSPLHFGNGTRLTVT.

In its sample, this clonotype was seen many times. The chain uses TRBV9 and TRBJ2-7, with TRBD1 matching over 9 bases. Looked up from germline, CDR1 is SGDLS and CDR2 is YYNGEE. This CDR3 is built from 15 residues. V lost 3 bases and J lost 6; bases outside the gene matches: 10. CDR3 sequence (DNA): TGTGCCAGCAGCGCTACCGGGACAGGGTCTATCGAGCAGTACTTC. Translated, it gives CASSATGTGSIEQYF. The complete variable domain, with remaining parts taken from reference TRBV9 and TRBJ2-7, reads DSGVTQTPKHLITATGQRVTLRCSPRSGDLSVYWYQQSLDQGLQFLIQYYNGEERAKGNILERFSAQQFPDLHSELNLSSLELGDSALYFCASSATGTGSIEQYFGPGTRLTVT.

This clonotype was recorded many times. The rearrangement uses TRBV4-1 and TRBJ2-7, with D uncertain. Trimming stripped 4 bases from V and 3 bases from J, with 13 bases between. This CDR3 is built from 14 residues. CDR1 and CDR2 from the germline V gene are MGHRA and YSYEKL. CDR3 bases: TGCGCCAGCAGCCCAGGACGTGACCTCTACGAGCAGTACTTC. The encoded protein is CASSPGRDLYEQYF.

This chain links TRBV18 with TRBJ2-7; D possibly corresponds to TRBD2 (6 bases). This CDR3 is 13 amino acids long. Germline V gene data show CDR1 as KGHSH and CDR2 as LQKENI. Trimming removed 2 bases from V and 4 bases from J, with 9 bases in between. CDR3 loop: CASSPLADYEQYF. For the CDR3, the DNA is TGTGCCAGCTCACCATTAGCGGATTACGAGCAGTACTTC.

This clonotype was counted many times. The chain has TRBV28 and TRBJ2-2; tentative D call: TRBD2 (5 bases). This CDR3 contains 16 residues. Per germline, CDR1 MDHEN and CDR2 SYDVKM. V lost 2 bases to trimming and J lost 4 bases, with 14 bases between them. CDR3 coding DNA: TGTGCCAGCAGTTTAATTCTAGCACTGGGCACCGGGGAGCTGTTTTTT. Protein sequence: CASSLILALGTGELFF.

The chain couples TRBV5-4 to TRBJ1-2, with 7 bases that match TRBD1. CDR1 and CDR2 from the germline V gene are SGHNT and YYREEE (reference sequence). J lost 5 bases, V lost 4 bases, and 8 bases had no gene match. The CDR3 contains 14 residues. The CDR3 sequence is CASSGSGGGYGYTF. The CDR3 DNA sequence: TGTGCCAGCAGCGGGTCAGGGGGTGGATATGGCTACACCTTC.

Worth noting for this clonotype: This could be a read error, since a much larger clone is one nucleotide away. This chain links TRBV7-2 with TRBJ2-7; D unclear. This CDR3 is 14 amino acids long. Per germline, CDR1 SGHTA and CDR2 FQGNSA. CDR3: CASSLDRRPLERYF. CDR3 sequence (DNA): TGTGCCAGCAGCTTAGATCGGCGCCCCCTGGAGCGGTACTTC.

This clonotype was seen a handful of times. This chain joins TRBV2 and TRBJ1-5, with D hard to call. The CDR3 extends over 15 amino acids. V dropped 0 bases and J dropped 0 bases, with 6 bases sitting between them. From germline, CDR1 is SNHLY and CDR2 FYNNEI. In DNA, the CDR3 is TGTGCCAGCAGTGAAGCCCACGTTAGCAATCAGCCCCAGCATTTT. Translation: CASSEAHVSNQPQHF.

This clonotype was seen only once. The chain uses TRBV10-3 and TRBJ2-1; 7 bases align to TRBD1. The CDR3 totals 16 residues. Germline V lookup: CDR1 ENHRY, CDR2 SYGVKD. V was pared by 10 bases and J by 8 bases, with 20 bases of the junction left unmatched. The CDR3 bases are TGTGCCACGCTAAAGAACCGGGACAGCTATGGAGATGAGCAGTTCTTC. Translated, it gives CATLKNRDSYGDEQFF.